These 28 T cell receptor beta chains share one sample of origin, sequenced in a study of blood T cell repertoires in COVID-19. Measured with immunoSEQ multiplex PCR; TCRdb has only the in-frame clones, and not every one. The data show roughly 280,000 clones, roughly 90% seen once. The sample taken for sequencing was PBMCs or T cells enriched from blood (not recorded which). The receptors originated from a woman in her fifties or sixties who had recovered from COVID-19.

The J gene is TRBJ2-3, the V gene TRBV13, with 7 bases identical to TRBD2. CDR3 length: 16 amino acids. Germline V gene data show CDR1 as PRHDT and CDR2 as FYEKMQ (reference sequence). V trimming: 1 base; J trimming: 3 bases; junction bases outside the gene matches: 7. CDR3 sequence: CASSLVGRGSTDTQYF. For the CDR3, the DNA is TGTGCCAGCAGCTTAGTTGGGAGGGGTAGTACAGATACGCAGTATTTT.

This chain uses TRBV30 with TRBJ2-1; D is unclear. Deletions cut 0 bases from V and 3 bases from J, with 9 bases between. This CDR3 has 14 amino acids. Germline V gene sequence: CDR1 GTSNPN, CDR2 SVGIG (reference sequence). Here the CDR3 DNA reads TGTGCCTGGAGTGTACGCGGCAACTACAATGAGCAGTTCTTC. Translated: CAWSVRGNYNEQFF.

This sequence joins TRBV29-1 and TRBJ2-5; 10 bases match TRBD2. The CDR3 runs 12 residues. The ends lost 5 bases at V and 6 bases at J; junction bases unmatched: 3. CDR1 and CDR2 from the germline V gene are SQVTM and ANQGSEA. The CDR3 loop reads CSVSAGGQTQYF. CDR3 sequence (DNA): TGCAGCGTTTCAGCGGGAGGGCAGACCCAGTACTTC. Combining the CDR3 with reference TRBV29-1 and TRBJ2-5 gives the whole variable domain SAVISQKPSRDICQRGTSLTIQCQVDSQVTMMFWYRQQPGQSLTLIATANQGSEATYESGFVIDKFPISRPNLTFSTLTVSNMSPEDSSIYLCSVSAGGQTQYFGPGTRLLVL.

The chain has TRBV28 and TRBJ1-2; D unclear. V gave up 6 bases and J gave up 3 bases, with 14 bases separating them. This CDR3 has 14 amino acids. Germline V gene sequence: CDR1 MDHEN, CDR2 SYDVKM. The CDR3 DNA is TGTGCCAGCAGGGAGAGACCCCAACACTATGGCTACACCTTC. It encodes CASRERPQHYGYTF.

V and J are TRBV30 and TRBJ1-6; the match to TRBD1 covers 7 bases. CDR3 length: 12 residues. The ends lost 5 bases at V and 8 bases at J; junction bases unmatched: 3. CDR1 and CDR2 from the germline V gene are GTSNPN and SVGIG (reference sequence). The CDR3 here is CAWYRGDSPLHF. CDR3 in DNA: TGTGCCTGGTACAGGGGTGATTCACCCCTCCACTTT.

The chain carries TRBV14 and TRBJ2-1; 7 bases agree with TRBD2. This CDR3 has 13 amino acids. Germline V lookup: CDR1 SGHDN, CDR2 FVKESK. The V segment lost 0 bases and the J segment 9 bases; nucleotides outside the gene matches: 2. The CDR3 DNA reads as TGTGCCAGCAGCCAAGATCCTAGCGGTGAGCAGTTCTTC. Translating gives CASSQDPSGEQFF.

This clone has only one observation. The chain couples TRBV24-1 to TRBJ2-5; TRBD2 matches 14 bases. Germline CDR1 reads KGHDR; CDR2 reads SFDVKD. J lost 5 bases, V lost 4 bases, and 11 bases had no gene match. The CDR3 length is 18 residues. CDR3 nucleotides: TGTGCCACCAGTGACGTCCCGGGACTAGCGGGAGTTTACGAGACCCAGTACTTC. Translated, it gives CATSDVPGLAGVYETQYF.

V and J are TRBV19 and TRBJ2-5; 10 bases map to TRBD2. Germline V lookup: CDR1 LNHDA, CDR2 SQIVND (reference sequence). V shed 5 bases, J shed 5 bases, and the junction held 11 bases outside the gene matches. The CDR3 is 16 residues long. The CDR3 DNA reads as TGTGCCAGTAGTTCCTTAGGTGCTAGCGGGAGTGAGACCCAGTACTTC. Translation: CASSSLGASGSETQYF.

The V and J genes are TRBV7-3 and TRBJ1-1; 8 nucleotides match TRBD1. CDR1 SGHTA and CDR2 FQGTGA come from the germline V gene. V was clipped by 5 bases and J by 3 bases; unmatched bases: 5. CDR3 length: 14 residues. In nucleotides, the CDR3 is TGTGCCAGCAGCACCCAGGGGGCGGACACTGAAGCTTTCTTT. Protein product: CASSTQGADTEAFF.

The V gene is TRBV14, the J gene TRBJ2-2, with TRBD1 as a possible D gene (5 bases). In germline, CDR1 is SGHDN, CDR2 FVKESK. Trimming took off 5 bases at V and 6 bases at J, with 13 bases between the two ends. The CDR3 runs 14 residues. The CDR3 bases are TGTGCCAGCAGCGAGTCCCTAGGGGCCGGGGAGCTGTTTTTT. Protein product: CASSESLGAGELFF.

The chain is built from TRBV20-1 and TRBJ1-1, with D unresolved. The germline V and J ends were trimmed by 5 bases and 4 bases, with 14 bases remaining between them. This CDR3 is built from 13 residues. The germline CDR1 and CDR2 sequences are DFQATT and SNEGSKA (reference sequence). CDR3 residues: CSARGGPITEAFF. CDR3 bases: TGCAGTGCTCGTGGAGGGCCGATCACTGAAGCTTTCTTT.

This clone was observed once. The chain uses TRBV23-1 and TRBJ1-5; D is unclear. TRBV23-1 is labeled an ORF, and its function is uncertain. This CDR3 contains 15 residues. V lost 6 bases and J lost 3, with 15 bases in between. The chain's CDR3 is CASSSRGRTNQPQHF. For the CDR3, the DNA is TGCGCCAGCAGCTCACGAGGGAGGACCAATCAGCCCCAGCATTTT.

The genes are TRBV5-4 and TRBJ2-5; D perhaps matches TRBD1 (5 bases). The CDR3 sequence is 15 residues long. V was cut by 1 base and J by 1 base, with 11 bases left in between. From germline, CDR1 is SGHNT and CDR2 YYREEE (reference sequence). In DNA form, the CDR3 reads TGTGCCAGCAGCTTGTCAGGGAACTTCCAAGAGACCCAGTACTTC. The encoded protein is CASSLSGNFQETQYF.

The chain links TRBV7-9 to TRBJ1-4; 9 bases are shared with TRBD1. The V gene's germline CDR1 is SEHNR and CDR2 FQNEAQ (reference sequence). J gave up 5 bases and V 1 base, and 2 bases lay outside the gene matches. The CDR3 runs 15 residues. Here the CDR3 reads CASSLGGTGNEKLFF. The CDR3 DNA sequence: TGTGCCAGCAGCTTAGGCGGGACAGGGAATGAAAAACTGTTTTTT.

The rearrangement uses TRBV5-6 and TRBJ1-6; 8 bases line up with TRBD1. Germline values: CDR1 SGHDT, CDR2 YYEEEE. The CDR3 has 17 residues. V lost 1 base and J lost 10; bases outside the gene matches: 13. In nucleotides, the CDR3 is TGTGCCAGCAGCTTGCTGGACAGGGTCAGTTCGAGGTCACCCCTCCACTTT. Protein product: CASSLLDRVSSRSPLHF.

The chain uses TRBV14 and TRBJ2-5; 11 bases are shared with TRBD1. The V gene's germline CDR1 is SGHDN and CDR2 FVKESK. This CDR3 is 16 amino acids long. Losses at the gene ends were 3 bases for V and 5 bases for J; bases not matched to a gene: 8. The CDR3 reads CASSHPGTGGQETQYF. CDR3 DNA sequence: TGTGCCAGCAGCCATCCCGGGACAGGGGGTCAGGAGACCCAGTACTTC.

This chain links TRBV28 with TRBJ1-1, with D tentatively TRBD1 (6 bases). The CDR3 sequence is 15 residues long. Deletions cut 4 bases from V and 5 bases from J, with 17 bases between. Germline-derived CDR1 and CDR2 are MDHEN and SYDVKM. CDR3 bases: TGTGCCAGCAGTTCGGTCCAGGGGCAGAGGACTGAAGCTTTCTTT. Translated: CASSSVQGQRTEAFF.

The chain recombines TRBV12-3 or TRBV12-4 with TRBJ1-1; the D gene is possibly TRBD1 (5 bases). The CDR3 is 13 amino acids. The ends were cut back, 2 bases at V and 5 bases at J, with 9 bases in the middle. The CDR3 region is CASSLIQGTEAFF. CDR3 in DNA: TGTGCCAGCAGTTTAATTCAGGGAACTGAAGCTTTCTTT.

V gene TRBV7-9 combines with J gene TRBJ2-1; 9 nucleotides line up with TRBD2. In germline, CDR1 is SEHNR, CDR2 FQNEAQ (reference sequence). The CDR3 has 17 residues. V gave up 5 bases and J gave up 4 bases; unmatched junction bases: 12. CDR3 sequence reads: CASSQSVAGAPYNEQFF. CDR3 nucleotide sequence: TGTGCCAGCAGCCAAAGTGTAGCGGGAGCCCCTTACAATGAGCAGTTCTTC.

Details on this clone: The same CDR3 is also encoded by other DNA sequences in this sample. In nucleotides, the CDR3 is TGTGCCAGCAGTTTAGGGCAAAACTATGGCTACACCTTC. Amino acids: CASSLGQNYGYTF. This chain joins TRBV28 and TRBJ1-2; no clear D gene. The V and J ends lost 2 bases and 2 bases respectively, with 6 bases between them. CDR3 length equals 13 residues. Per germline, CDR1 MDHEN and CDR2 SYDVKM.

For the CDR3, the DNA is TGCAGCGTGACAGCGGGAGGGGGTTACAATGAGCAGTTCTTC. As protein: CSVTAGGGYNEQFF. The chain carries TRBV29-1 and TRBJ2-1; 10 bases agree with TRBD2. Germline CDR1 and CDR2: SQVTM and ANQGSEA. This CDR3 region has 14 residues. V lost 6 bases, J lost 4 bases, and 6 bases stayed unmatched.

The genes are TRBV4-3 and TRBJ1-5; D remains unclear. From germline, CDR1 is LGHNA and CDR2 YSLEER. V lost 0 bases and J lost 4, with 4 bases in between. The CDR3 sequence is 13 residues long. CDR3 residues: CASSQDRNQPQHF. CDR3 sequence (DNA): TGCGCCAGCAGCCAAGACAGGAATCAGCCCCAGCATTTT.

This clone was seen a handful of times. The DNA for the CDR3 is TGTGCCAGCAGCTTCCTCCAGGACATGGACACCATATATTTT. Protein product: CASSFLQDMDTIYF. The chain joins TRBV5-6 to TRBJ1-3, with D possibly TRBD1 on 5 matching bases. Trimming took off 2 bases at V and 8 bases at J, with 14 bases between the two ends. Looked up from germline, CDR1 is SGHDT and CDR2 is YYEEEE. This CDR3 comprises 14 residues.

This sequence joins TRBV30 and TRBJ2-7; tentatively, D is TRBD2 (7 bases). This CDR3 has 15 residues. With 1 base removed from V and 3 bases from J, the gap between germline ends came to 16 bases. In germline, CDR1 is GTSNPN, CDR2 SVGIG (reference sequence). For the CDR3, the DNA is TGTGCCTGGAGTGAGGGGGGGCGAAGGATCTACGAGCAGTACTTC. Amino acid sequence: CAWSEGGRRIYEQYF.

The chain uses TRBV11-3 and TRBJ2-1; 10 bases match TRBD2. V shed 0 bases and J 7 bases; nucleotides not matched to a gene: 3. The CDR3 is 15 amino acids. CDR1 is SGHNT and CDR2 is YENEEA in the germline V gene. CDR3: CASSLELAGNNEQFF. The DNA of the CDR3 is TGTGCCAGCAGCTTAGAACTAGCGGGAAATAATGAGCAGTTCTTC.

The genes are TRBV5-1 and TRBJ1-2; the match to TRBD1 covers 11 bases. This CDR3 region has 15 residues. Germline trimming cut 4 bases from V and 4 bases from J; bases unmatched to any gene: 6. CDR1 SGHRS and CDR2 YFSETQ come from the germline V gene. In DNA form, the CDR3 reads TGCGCCAGCAGCGCCGGGACAGGGGGAATCTATGGCTACACCTTC. It encodes CASSAGTGGIYGYTF.

V gene TRBV7-9 combines with J gene TRBJ1-2, with D possibly TRBD1 on 5 matching bases. From germline, CDR1 is SEHNR and CDR2 FQNEAQ (reference sequence). The CDR3 totals 11 residues. V was trimmed by 6 bases and J by 8 bases, leaving 10 bases between them. Here the CDR3 DNA reads TGTGCCAGCAGAGTGGGGCAGGGCTACACCTTC. Its protein product is CASRVGQGYTF.

This rearrangement joins TRBV18 to TRBJ1-5, with TRBD1 as a possible D gene (6 bases). The V gene lost 6 bases and the J gene lost 4 bases, with 13 bases spanning the gap. This CDR3 is built from 14 residues. Germline-derived CDR1 and CDR2 are KGHSH and LQKENI. DNA for the CDR3: TGTGCCAGCTCGCCGGACAGAGAGAATCAGCCCCAGCATTTT. This encodes CASSPDRENQPQHF.